The 16 T cell receptor beta chains in this list originate from one sample, sequenced in a study of T-cell reconstitution after alpha-beta-depleted transplantation in children. Unique molecular identifiers were used in preparing the TCRbeta library. TCRdb analysed the PCR reads with MiXCR anew, one entry per CDR3 protein. The sample has roughly 590,000 distinct CDR3 sequences, roughly 17% seen once. Sequenced material: PBMCs from the stem cell graft donor, taken from the stem cell graft. These receptors all come from a human donor who donated a stem cell graft to a child with acute myeloid leukemia.

J is TRBJ2-5 and V is TRBV20-1; 7 nucleotides line up with TRBD1. V lost 0 bases to trimming and J lost 5 bases; unmatched junction nucleotides: 6. The length of the CDR3 is 14 residues. The germline gives CDR1 DFQATT, CDR2 SNEGSKA (reference sequence). CDR3 in DNA: TGCAGTGCTAGAGAAAACAGGGGCTTTGAGACCCAGTACTTC. This translates into CSARENRGFETQYF.

This clonotype was observed at least ten times. The chain links TRBV20-1 to TRBJ1-1; no clear D. The CDR3 has 13 amino acids. V lost 7 bases to trimming and J lost 0 bases, with 12 bases between them. From germline, CDR1 is DFQATT and CDR2 SNEGSKA (reference sequence). The CDR3 protein is CSVVSSMNTEAFF. DNA for the CDR3: TGCAGTGTAGTGAGTTCCATGAACACTGAAGCTTTCTTT.

This clonotype showed up just a few times. This chain connects TRBV20-1 to TRBJ2-7; D not certain. The germline CDR1 and CDR2 sequences are DFQATT and SNEGSKA (reference sequence). With 6 bases removed from V and 2 bases from J, the gap between germline ends came to 5 bases. The CDR3 length is 10 residues. The CDR3 spells CSAAAYEQYF. CDR3 sequence (DNA): TGCAGTGCAGCAGCCTACGAGCAGTACTTC.

There are many counts of this clonotype. The rearrangement joins TRBV5-6 to TRBJ2-7; D might be TRBD1 or TRBD2, each matching 5 bases. This CDR3 region has 13 residues. V shed 4 bases and J shed 3 bases, with 11 bases lying between them. CDR1 is SGHDT and CDR2 is YYEEEE in the germline V gene. CDR3 sequence (DNA): TGTGCCAGCAGCGGGACGGGTTTCTACGAGCAGTACTTC. Translation gives CASSGTGFYEQYF.

The CDR3 region is CATSDGQLYGYTF. The CDR3 DNA follows: TGTGCCACCAGTGACGGACAGCTCTATGGCTACACCTTC. The chain links TRBV24-1 to TRBJ1-2; D may be TRBD1 (6 bases). The CDR3 length is 13 residues. Germline values: CDR1 KGHDR, CDR2 SFDVKD. V lost 4 bases and J 4 bases, leaving 9 bases between the germline ends.

The CDR3 region is CASSQSRTTYEQYF. CDR3 coding DNA: TGCGCCAGCAGCCAAAGCAGGACGACCTACGAGCAGTACTTC. The chain employs TRBV4-3 and TRBJ2-7; D gene uncertain. Germline CDR1 and CDR2: LGHNA and YSLEER. The CDR3 length is 14 residues. Trimming removed 2 bases from V and 2 bases from J, with 10 bases in between.

The genes are TRBV6-1 and TRBJ1-4; D possibly corresponds to TRBD1 (6 bases). V was shortened by 6 bases and J by 7 bases, with 15 bases between the two germline ends. The germline V gene has CDR1 MNHNS and CDR2 SASEGT. The CDR3 consists of 14 residues. The CDR3: CASRPRDNPEKLFF. The DNA of the CDR3 is TGTGCCAGCAGACCCCGGGACAACCCTGAAAAACTGTTTTTT.

This rearrangement joins TRBV20-1 to TRBJ2-5; 12 bases agree with TRBD2. Looked up from germline, CDR1 is DFQATT and CDR2 is SNEGSKA (reference sequence). There are 16 residues in the CDR3. The junction had 6 bases not matched to a gene; V was cut back by 3 bases and J by 1 base. CDR3 coding DNA: TGCAGTGCTAGCCCCGGACTAGCGGGGATCCAAGAGACCCAGTACTTC. This encodes CSASPGLAGIQETQYF.

This clonotype was found many times. V is TRBV29-1 and J is TRBJ2-5, with D unclear. The CDR3 consists of 12 residues. CDR1 and CDR2 (germline): SQVTM, ANQGSEA. With 8 bases removed from V and 5 bases from J, the gap between germline ends came to 15 bases. CDR3 sequence reads: CSSLGVGETQYF. The CDR3 DNA reads as TGCAGCTCTCTAGGAGTCGGGGAGACCCAGTACTTC.

The sample holds many counts of this clonotype. V and J are TRBV6-5 and TRBJ1-1; no reliable D call. The CDR3 is 13 amino acids. The ends were cut back, 2 bases at V and 3 bases at J, with 7 bases in the middle. Looked up from germline, CDR1 is MNHEY and CDR2 is SVGAGI. The DNA of the CDR3 is TGTGCCAGCAGTTACAAGGAGGACACTGAAGCTTTCTTT. It encodes CASSYKEDTEAFF.

Many counts were recorded for this clonotype. The chain carries TRBV27 and TRBJ1-2; 11 bases align to TRBD1. J lost 2 bases, V lost 0 bases, and 2 bases had no gene match. The CDR3 has 16 residues. Germline V gene sequence: CDR1 MNHEY, CDR2 SMNVEV (reference sequence). The CDR3 nucleotides are TGTGCCAGCAGTTTATCTGGGGACAGGGGGAACTATGGCTACACCTTC. As protein: CASSLSGDRGNYGYTF.

The chain uses TRBV7-7 and TRBJ2-5, with D unresolved. V was trimmed by 4 bases and J by 2 bases, leaving 11 bases between them. The V gene's germline CDR1 is SSHAT and CDR2 FNYEAQ (reference sequence). The CDR3 contains 14 residues. CDR3 in DNA: TGTGCCAGCAGCTCCTTGACAAGTCAAGAGACCCAGTACTTC. Translation: CASSSLTSQETQYF. Together with reference TRBV7-7 and TRBJ2-5, the CDR3 gives the full variable domain: GAGVSQSPRYKVTKRGQDVTLRCDPISSHATLYWYQQALGQGPEFLTYFNYEAQPDKSGLPSDRFSAERPEGSISTLTIQRTEQRDSAMYRCASSSLTSQETQYFGPGTRLLVL.

Notes on this clonotype: A much more abundant neighbour one base away suggests this may be a read error. J is TRBJ2-5 and V is TRBV29-1; TRBD2 might be the D (7 bases). From germline, CDR1 is SQVTM and CDR2 ANQGSEA. V lost 0 bases and J 5 bases, leaving 13 bases between the germline ends. The CDR3 runs 14 residues. CDR3 amino acids: CSVEDRGAGETQYF. Written as DNA, the CDR3 is TGCAGCGTTGAAGATCGGGGGGCTGGGGAGACCCAGTACTTC. The variable domain in full, completed from reference TRBV29-1 and TRBJ2-5, reads SAVISQKPSRDICQRGTSLTIQCQVDSQVTMMFWYRQQPGQSLTLIATANQGSEATYESGFVIDKFPISRPNLTFSTLTVSNMSPEDSSIYLCSVEDRGAGETQYFGPGTRLLVL.

This chain joins TRBV6-1 and TRBJ1-4; 8 bases match TRBD1. Germline V gene lookup returns CDR1 MNHNS and CDR2 SASEGT. This CDR3 spans 15 amino acids. V was pared by 7 bases and J by 6 bases, with 10 bases of the junction left unmatched. CDR3 in amino acids: CASTYLQGVDEKLFF. CDR3 in DNA: TGTGCCAGCACCTACCTACAGGGGGTGGATGAAAAACTGTTTTTT.

The chain employs TRBV5-1 and TRBJ2-7; D possibly corresponds to TRBD1 (6 bases). V was cut by 2 bases and J by 3 bases, with 9 bases left in between. The CDR3 length is 13 residues. Germline lookup yields CDR1 SGHRS and CDR2 YFSETQ. CDR3 coding DNA: TGCGCCAGCAGCTTCCGACAGGACTACGAGCAGTACTTC. It is translated as CASSFRQDYEQYF.

The rearrangement joins TRBV7-3 to TRBJ2-2; D gene ambiguous. Trimming removed 4 bases at V and 0 bases at J, with 9 bases between. The CDR3 has 15 amino acids. Germline assignment: CDR1 SGHTA and CDR2 FQGTGA. DNA for the CDR3: TGTGCCAGCAGCTCAGGCGCTCCGAACACCGGGGAGCTGTTTTTT. Protein product: CASSSGAPNTGELFF.